The 21 T cell receptor beta chains below come from one sample, sequenced in a study of prognosis after radiotherapy for stage I lung cancer. Amplification of the TCR beta CDR3 (from genomic DNA) was done by two-round multiplex PCR. For every TRBV and TRBJ gene, a specific primer was used in first-round PCR. TCRdb reanalysed the multiplex PCR reads using MiXCR and keeps one entry per CDR3 protein. The sample contains approximately 51,000 distinct CDR3 sequences, over 30% of which appear only once. The sequenced sample was PBMCs, obtained before or after stereotactic body radiation therapy (not recorded which). The receptor set was obtained from a donor over 45 with non-small cell lung cancer.

Concerning this clonotype: A junction end diverges from the germline sequence, so it may reflect a read error. The chain uses TRBV28 and TRBJ2-5, with TRBD1 matching 7 bases. The length of the CDR3 is 13 residues. Looked up from germline, CDR1 is MDHEN and CDR2 is SYDVKM. The CDR3: CASSPGQQETKYF. In DNA, the CDR3 is TGTGCCAGCAGCCCGGGACAGCAAGAGACCAAGTACTTC.

Comment on this clonotype: This may be a read error: a much more frequent sequence differs by one nucleotide. The chain links TRBV7-2 to TRBJ1-2; 7 bases align to TRBD1. With V trimmed by 2 bases and J by 6 bases, 9 bases remained unmatched. CDR1 and CDR2 from the germline V gene are SGHTA and FQGNSA. CDR3 length: 15 amino acids. This chain's CDR3 is CASSLLPGTVDGYTF. The CDR3 region has the DNA TGTGCCAGCAGCTTACTACCCGGGACAGTGGATGGCTACACCTTC.

In its sample, this clonotype was seen many times. The chain employs TRBV19 and TRBJ1-5, with D perhaps matching TRBD1 (6 bases). V lost 3 bases to trimming and J lost 3 bases, with 15 bases between them. This CDR3 comprises 16 residues. CDR1 LNHDA and CDR2 SQIVND come from the germline V gene (reference sequence). The CDR3 sequence: CASSIRNDRFNQPQHF. The CDR3 coding sequence is TGTGCCAGTAGTATCCGCAATGACAGGTTCAATCAGCCCCAGCATTTT.

The genes are TRBV4-3 and TRBJ2-7, with a possible D match to TRBD2 (6 bases). The CDR3 length is 14 residues. Deletions cut 2 bases from V and 7 bases from J, with 15 bases between. Germline assignment: CDR1 LGHNA and CDR2 YSLEER. CDR3 DNA: TGCGCCAGCAGCCAATATCCCAGTGGGAGGGAGCAGTACTTC. Translated, it gives CASSQYPSGREQYF.

This clonotype occurred many times. The chain carries TRBV5-1 and TRBJ2-5, with 8 bases that match TRBD1. Germline assignment: CDR1 SGHRS and CDR2 YFSETQ. The junction had 6 bases not matched to a gene; V was cut back by 3 bases and J by 2 bases. This CDR3 has 15 residues. CDR3 sequence (DNA): TGCGCCAGCAGCTCAGGGGGCGTAGCTCAAGAGACCCAGTACTTC. It translates to CASSSGGVAQETQYF.

A note on this clonotype: Since a much larger clone is just one base distant, this may be a read error. The chain joins TRBV5-1 to TRBJ2-1; 7 bases agree with TRBD1. The closer fit of TRBJ2-5 to the DNA end suggests the J call may be wrong. Looked up from germline, CDR1 is SGHRS and CDR2 is YFSETQ. The CDR3 is 15 residues long. The CDR3 DNA follows: TGCGCCAGCAGCTTTTCTGGGACAGTTGAGGATACCCAGTACTTC. This encodes CASSFSGTVEDTQYF.

The chain has TRBV5-1 and TRBJ2-1, with TRBD2 as a possible D gene (5 bases). The CDR3 loop spans 14 amino acids. Germline CDR1 SGHRS, CDR2 YFSETQ. The V end was cut by 1 base, the J end by 6 bases, with 11 bases between. The CDR3 is CASSLTAGSNEQFF. CDR3 bases: TGCGCCAGCAGCTTGACGGCGGGCTCCAATGAGCAGTTCTTC.

To note about this clonotype: This probably arose from a read error, given a far larger clone one base away. V and J are TRBV6-6 and TRBJ2-7, with D possibly matching TRBD2 (5 bases). V dropped 0 bases and J dropped 7 bases, with 19 bases sitting between them. The CDR3 is 16 amino acids. CDR1 MNHNY and CDR2 SVGAGI come from the germline V gene (reference sequence). The CDR3 loop reads CASSYSSTGKIGEQYF. CDR3 nucleotides: TGTGCCAGCAGTTACTCGAGTACCGGGAAAATAGGAGAGCAGTACTTC.

This clonotype was detected ten times or more. The V call is TRBV7-2, the J call TRBJ1-2; D unresolved. Germline loops: CDR1 SGHTA, CDR2 FQGNSA. This CDR3 is built from 11 residues. V was pared by 5 bases and J by 4 bases, with 5 bases between. The CDR3 DNA is TGTGCCAGCAGCGCCGCCTATGGCTACACCTTC. It is translated as CASSAAYGYTF.

Details on this clonotype: At one boundary the junction diverges from the germline segment, which might be a read error. The CDR3 DNA is TGTAGTGCTATCATTCAGGGTACCCCTGAAGCTTTCTTT. Residues: CSAIIQGTPEAFF. The V call is TRBV20-1, the J call TRBJ1-1; D might be TRBD1 (5 bases). The germline V gene encodes CDR1 DFQATT and CDR2 SNEGSKA (reference sequence). The CDR3 consists of 13 residues.

To note about this clonotype: A read error may explain this, as a much larger clone is one base away. The chain carries TRBV7-2 and TRBJ2-6, with no clear D. This CDR3 is built from 12 residues. The germline CDR1 and CDR2 sequences are SGHTA and FQGNSA. CDR3 DNA: TGTGCCAGCCTCTCTTGGGCCAACGTCCTGACTTTC. Translating gives CASLSWANVLTF.

This clonotype was observed many times. The chain links TRBV5-8 to TRBJ2-2; TRBD1 aligns across 7 bases. Per the germline V gene, CDR1 is SGHTS and CDR2 is YDEGEE. V was clipped by 1 base and J by 4 bases; unmatched bases: 7. The CDR3 sequence is 16 residues long. This CDR3 reads CASSLPGQVVTGELFF. The CDR3 DNA is TGTGCCAGCAGCTTGCCAGGACAGGTAGTCACCGGGGAGCTGTTTTTT. The whole variable domain, filled in from reference TRBV5-8 and TRBJ2-2, reads EAGVTQSPTHLIKTRGQQATLRCSPISGHTSVYWYQQALGLGLQFLLWYDEGEERNRGNFPPRFSGRQFPNYSSELNVNALELEDSALYLCASSLPGQVVTGELFFGEGSRLTVL.

This clonotype showed up many times. This chain joins TRBV20-1 and TRBJ1-1; TRBD1 might be the D (5 bases). V lost 0 bases, J lost 5 bases, and 10 bases lay in between. Germline CDR1 and CDR2: DFQATT and SNEGSKA (reference sequence). The CDR3 is 13 residues long. The CDR3 region has the DNA TGCAGTGCTAGAGATCAAAGGGGAACTGAAGCTTTCTTT. As protein: CSARDQRGTEAFF.

This clonotype was seen at least ten times. The chain links TRBV4-1 to TRBJ1-1, with a weak D call TRBD1 (5 bases). Trimming stripped 4 bases from V and 3 bases from J, with 18 bases between. Looked up from germline, CDR1 is MGHRA and CDR2 is YSYEKL. This CDR3 comprises 16 residues. CDR3 amino acids: CASSLGHGSPYTEAFF. The CDR3 bases are TGCGCCAGCAGCCTTGGACATGGGTCCCCTTACACTGAAGCTTTCTTT.

This clonotype appeared many times. The V gene is TRBV20-1, the J gene TRBJ2-7; a possible D gene is TRBD1 (6 bases). From germline, CDR1 is DFQATT and CDR2 SNEGSKA (reference sequence). Deletions cut 6 bases from V and 2 bases from J, with 17 bases between. The CDR3 totals 14 residues. The DNA for the CDR3 is TGCAGTGCCACCGTTCCAGGGGCCCCCTACGAGCAGTACTTC. It encodes CSATVPGAPYEQYF.

The chain has TRBV5-1 and TRBJ2-2, with 8 bases fitting TRBD1. The CDR3 contains 15 residues. Germline values: CDR1 SGHRS, CDR2 YFSETQ. V lost 4 bases to trimming and J lost 4 bases; unmatched junction nucleotides: 6. The CDR3 loop is CASSIGTGGTGELFF. In nucleotides, the CDR3 is TGCGCCAGCAGCATAGGGACAGGAGGCACCGGGGAGCTGTTTTTT.

V gene TRBV2 combines with J gene TRBJ1-2; 9 bases line up with TRBD1. Germline lookup yields CDR1 SNHLY and CDR2 FYNNEI. There are 11 residues in the CDR3. Trimming took 11 bases from V and 8 from J; bases not matched to a gene: 6. The chain's CDR3 is CAGGTGWGYTF. CDR3 DNA sequence: TGTGCCGGAGGGACAGGGTGGGGCTACACCTTC.

This clonotype occurred many times. The genes are TRBV11-1 and TRBJ2-3; 8 bases are a match to TRBD1. This CDR3 has 15 residues. V gave up 5 bases and J gave up 0 bases; unmatched junction bases: 4. Germline V gene lookup returns CDR1 SGHAT and CDR2 FQDESV (reference sequence). Here the CDR3 reads CASSPWTGSTDTQYF. The CDR3 DNA reads as TGTGCCAGCAGCCCCTGGACAGGGAGCACAGATACGCAGTATTTT.

At least ten counts were recorded for this clonotype. V is TRBV9 and J is TRBJ1-1, with D possibly TRBD1 on 6 matching bases. CDR3 size: 14 residues. The V gene lost 0 bases and the J gene lost 1 base, with 7 bases spanning the gap. The germline V gene encodes CDR1 SGDLS and CDR2 YYNGEE. As DNA, the CDR3 is TGTGCCAGCAGCGTAGGGACAGCGAACACTGAAGCTTTCTTT. Its protein is CASSVGTANTEAFF.

Comment on this clonotype: This sequence is one base from a far larger clone and is likely a read error. V gene TRBV6-2 or TRBV6-3 combines with J gene TRBJ2-1; the D gene is possibly TRBD2 (6 bases). Germline V lookup: CDR1 MNHEY, CDR2 SVGEGT. The CDR3 spans 16 residues. V lost 2 bases to trimming and J lost 8 bases, with 19 bases between them. CDR3 in amino acids: CASSYLLGGMADEQFF. CDR3 in DNA: TGTGCCAGCAGTTACCTCTTAGGCGGGATGGCCGATGAGCAGTTCTTC.

Regarding this clonotype: At one end, the junction sequence differs from germline, possibly due to a read error. The genes are TRBV11-3 and TRBJ2-2; a weak D match, TRBD2 (5 bases). This CDR3 comprises 14 residues. Germline CDR1 reads SGHNT; CDR2 reads YENEEA. CDR3 in amino acids: CASSLELNTGDLFF. The CDR3 region has the DNA TGTGCCAGCAGCTTAGAGCTTAACACCGGGGATCTGTTTTTT.